This T cell receptor (beta chain) appears in the sequencing data of a study of CD8 T cells in ankylosing spondylitis. Study-level results: Several highly homologous variants made up a TCR beta motif that seemed to typify ankylosing spondylitis blood.

A note on this clonotype: Its antigen is undetermined.

In TCRdb, the 5' RACE reads were re-called with MiXCR into one record per CDR3 protein. The table records roughly 240,000 distinct CDR3 sequences, roughly 32% of them present only once. The material sequenced was blood, either unsorted or a sorted T cell fraction (not recorded which). This TCR was recovered from a male donor with ankylosing spondylitis or in good health (not recorded which).

CDR3 coding DNA: TGTGCCAGCAGCTACGCAGTGAACACTGAAGCTTTCTTT. As protein: CASSYAVNTEAFF. This sequence joins TRBV7-8 and TRBJ1-1; D unresolved. V lost 4 bases and J lost 0, with 6 bases in between. CDR1 is SGHVS and CDR2 is FQNEAQ in the germline V gene. The CDR3 is 13 amino acids.